One sample yielded the 23 T cell receptor beta chains listed below, sequenced in a study of T cell responses to AZD1222 COVID-19 vaccine. Generated by immunoSEQ multiplex PCR, the TCRdb table keeps only in-frame clones and is missing some. Here the sample spans approximately 190,000 clones, around 87% being singletons. This specimen was peripheral blood, taken on day 0 of MenACWY control vaccination. The receptors here all came from an adult in good health.

In DNA, the CDR3 is TGTGCCAGCAGTTTATCATGGGGGGTTCGGCAGCCCCAGCATTTT. The encoded protein is CASSLSWGVRQPQHF. The chain couples TRBV27 to TRBJ1-5; tentative D call: TRBD1 (5 bases). V lost 0 bases and J 7 bases, leaving 13 bases between the germline ends. Germline lookup yields CDR1 MNHEY and CDR2 SMNVEV (reference sequence). The CDR3 length is 15 residues.

The chain couples TRBV18 to TRBJ2-7; D is ambiguous. The CDR3 consists of 15 residues. V was clipped by 2 bases and J by 1 base, with 12 bases between them. Germline CDR1 and CDR2: KGHSH and LQKENI. CDR3 nucleotides: TGTGCCAGCTCACCATCTCTCTCGCAATCCTACGAGCAGTACTTC. This sequence encodes CASSPSLSQSYEQYF.

The chain couples TRBV6-2 or TRBV6-3 to TRBJ1-1; D gene unclear. Germline CDR1 and CDR2: MNHEY and SVGEGT. The CDR3 extends over 12 amino acids. V was trimmed by 5 bases and J by 3 bases, leaving 7 bases between them. The CDR3 sequence: CASSPQYTEAFF. The CDR3, as DNA: TGTGCCAGCAGTCCCCAGTACACTGAAGCTTTCTTT.

The chain recombines TRBV5-5 with TRBJ2-5; perhaps TRBD1 as D (5 bases). V was cut by 5 bases and J by 4 bases, with 18 bases left in between. Germline V gene lookup returns CDR1 SGHKS and CDR2 YYEKEE (reference sequence). The CDR3 loop spans 15 amino acids. This CDR3 is CASSLKPRELETQYF. CDR3 nucleotide sequence: TGTGCCAGCAGTCTCAAGCCCAGGGAACTAGAGACCCAGTACTTC.

The chain has TRBV18 and TRBJ1-1; the match to TRBD1 covers 8 bases. V was pared by 3 bases and J by 1 base, with 7 bases of the junction left unmatched. The CDR3 covers 16 residues. Germline V CDR1 and CDR2: KGHSH, LQKENI. The CDR3 is CASSPRTGRENTEAFF. In DNA form, the CDR3 reads TGTGCCAGCTCACCCAGGACAGGGCGGGAGAACACTGAAGCTTTCTTT.

The chain carries TRBV18 and TRBJ1-4, with D perhaps matching TRBD1 (5 bases). The CDR3 contains 14 residues. V lost 8 bases, J lost 5 bases, and 15 bases lay in between. Germline CDR1 reads KGHSH; CDR2 reads LQKENI. The CDR3 is CASRLQEGNEKLFF. The CDR3 DNA is TGTGCCAGCCGCCTACAGGAGGGAAATGAAAAACTGTTTTTT.

V is TRBV7-2 and J is TRBJ2-1; 7 nucleotides match TRBD2. V lost 5 bases and J lost 7; bases outside the gene matches: 11. This CDR3 has 15 amino acids. CDR1 SGHTA and CDR2 FQGNSA come from the germline V gene. CDR3 residues: CASSPRAGSGNEQFF. For the CDR3, the DNA is TGTGCCAGCAGCCCCAGAGCGGGGAGTGGTAATGAGCAGTTCTTC. The complete variable domain, with remaining parts taken from reference TRBV7-2 and TRBJ2-1, reads GAGVSQSPSNKVTEKGKDVELRCDPISGHTALYWYRQSLGQGLEFLIYFQGNSAPDKSGLPSDRFSAERTGGSVSTLTIQRTQQEDSAVYLCASSPRAGSGNEQFFGPGTRLTVL.

V gene TRBV28 combines with J gene TRBJ1-5, with unresolved D. Germline V gene sequence: CDR1 MDHEN, CDR2 SYDVKM. V lost 5 bases and J 9 bases, leaving 17 bases between the germline ends. This CDR3 is 14 amino acids long. The CDR3 DNA sequence: TGTGCCAGCAGTGCCGAGGCGGCGGGTCGGCCCCAGCATTTT. The encoded protein is CASSAEAAGRPQHF.

CDR3 amino acids: CASTPSGGAGDTQYF. The CDR3 DNA follows: TGTGCCAGCACCCCTAGCGGGGGGGCGGGAGATACGCAGTATTTT. J is TRBJ2-3 and V is TRBV7-2; 12 bases agree with TRBD2. CDR1 and CDR2 from the germline V gene are SGHTA and FQGNSA. After removal of 7 bases from V and 5 bases from J, the junction contained 7 bases not matched to a gene. The CDR3 consists of 15 residues.

The rearrangement uses TRBV28 and TRBJ1-2, with no clear D. The V end lost 3 bases, the J end lost 8 bases, and 10 bases lay between the germline ends. There are 12 residues in the CDR3. Germline assignment: CDR1 MDHEN and CDR2 SYDVKM. The CDR3 loop reads CASSFAARGYTF. The CDR3 region has the DNA TGTGCCAGCAGTTTCGCAGCTAGGGGCTACACCTTC.

V usage is TRBV5-4 and J usage is TRBJ1-2; D is uncertain. V was pared by 4 bases and J by 2 bases, with 15 bases between. The CDR3 is 15 amino acids. CDR1 is SGHNT, CDR2 YYREEE, per germline (reference sequence). This chain's CDR3 is CASSPLQTGNYGYTF. The CDR3 nucleotides read TGTGCCAGCAGCCCACTCCAGACGGGAAACTATGGCTACACCTTC.

The rearrangement uses TRBV18 and TRBJ2-1; 13 bases fit TRBD2. CDR1 is KGHSH, CDR2 LQKENI, per germline. The trim removed 5 bases at V and 7 bases at J, leaving 8 bases unmatched. This CDR3 region has 16 residues. The CDR3 region is CASSSWTSGSGNEQFF. The DNA for the CDR3 is TGTGCCAGCTCATCCTGGACTAGCGGGAGCGGGAATGAGCAGTTCTTC.

The gene calls are TRBV30 and TRBJ1-5; D gene uncertain. Germline assignment: CDR1 GTSNPN and CDR2 SVGIG (reference sequence). CDR3 length: 14 residues. Trimming shortened V by 0 bases and J by 0 bases, and 6 bases separated the two germline ends. This chain's CDR3 is CAWSVRDSNQPQHF. The CDR3 DNA reads as TGTGCCTGGAGTGTGCGGGATAGCAATCAGCCCCAGCATTTT. Looking up the rest from reference TRBV30 and TRBJ1-5 gives the full variable domain: SQTIHQWPATLVQPVGSPLSLECTVEGTSNPNLYWYRQAAGRGLQLLFYSVGIGQISSEVPQNLSASRPQDRQFILSSKKLLLSDSGFYLCAWSVRDSNQPQHFGDGTRLSIL.

The chain employs TRBV5-4 and TRBJ2-7, with 9 bases aligning to TRBD1. Losses at the gene ends were 4 bases for V and 5 bases for J; bases not matched to a gene: 4. The V gene's germline CDR1 is SGHNT and CDR2 YYREEE (reference sequence). The CDR3 length is 13 residues. The CDR3 nucleotides are TGTGCCAGCAGCGACAGGGGGATAGACGAGCAGTACTTC. It encodes CASSDRGIDEQYF. The variable domain in full, with the rest retrieved from reference TRBV5-4 and TRBJ2-7, is ETGVTQSPTHLIKTRGQQVTLRCSSQSGHNTVSWYQQALGQGPQFIFQYYREEENGRGNFPPRFSGLQFPNYSSELNVNALELDDSALYLCASSDRGIDEQYFGPGTRLTVT.

The CDR3 sequence: CASSFRSSYNEQFF. The CDR3 region has the DNA TGTGCCAGCAGTTTTCGTAGCTCCTACAATGAGCAGTTCTTC. V is TRBV28 and J is TRBJ2-1; unclear D gene. The CDR3 extends over 14 amino acids. V lost 3 bases and J 0 bases, leaving 6 bases between the germline ends. Germline assignment: CDR1 MDHEN and CDR2 SYDVKM.

The V call is TRBV4-1, the J call TRBJ2-1; the D gene is possibly TRBD1 (5 bases). The CDR3 covers 14 residues. Trimming removed 1 base at V and 4 bases at J, with 8 bases between. CDR1 and CDR2 (germline): MGHRA, YSYEKL. This CDR3 is CASSQGGSYNEQFF. The CDR3 bases are TGCGCCAGCAGCCAAGGGGGCAGTTACAATGAGCAGTTCTTC.

The genes are TRBV9 and TRBJ2-7, with TRBD1 matching over 8 bases. The J segment lost 3 bases and the V segment lost 4 bases, leaving 6 bases of the junction unmatched. The germline V gene has CDR1 SGDLS and CDR2 YYNGEE. The CDR3 loop spans 14 amino acids. CDR3 coding DNA: TGTGCCAGCAGCTCATCCGGACAGGGCTACGAGCAGTACTTC. It translates to CASSSSGQGYEQYF.

The chain couples TRBV4-3 to TRBJ2-2; D is undetermined. The CDR3 is 15 residues long. The V gene lost 6 bases and the J gene lost 4 bases, with 15 bases spanning the gap. Germline V gene data show CDR1 as LGHNA and CDR2 as YSLEER. The CDR3 spells CASRGPMQATGELFF. In DNA, the CDR3 is TGCGCCAGCAGAGGTCCAATGCAGGCCACCGGGGAGCTGTTTTTT.

CDR3 region: CASSGTTGGTEAFF. Here the CDR3 DNA reads TGCGCCAGCAGCGGTACTACAGGGGGCACTGAAGCTTTCTTT. This rearrangement joins TRBV5-1 to TRBJ1-1, with 8 bases matching TRBD1. V dropped 4 bases and J dropped 4; count of bases not matched to a gene: 6. Germline CDR1 SGHRS, CDR2 YFSETQ. The CDR3 runs to 14 residues. The full variable domain, completed using reference TRBV5-1 and TRBJ1-1, is KAGVTQTPRYLIKTRGQQVTLSCSPISGHRSVSWYQQTPGQGLQFLFEYFSETQRNKGNFPGRFSGRQFSNSRSEMNVSTLELGDSALYLCASSGTTGGTEAFFGQGTRLTVV.

The gene calls are TRBV28 and TRBJ2-6; D gene unclear. CDR1 is MDHEN, CDR2 SYDVKM, per germline. V dropped 8 bases and J dropped 0 bases, with 17 bases sitting between them. CDR3 length equals 17 residues. CDR3 coding DNA: TGTGCCAGCTCCCAGAGGCGACGGGCCTCTGGGGCCAACGTCCTGACTTTC. This codes for CASSQRRRASGANVLTF.

This clone was counted a single time. The gene calls are TRBV5-4 and TRBJ2-3, with D tentatively TRBD2 (5 bases). V was clipped by 0 bases and J by 2 bases, with 13 bases between them. Per germline, CDR1 SGHNT and CDR2 YYREEE (reference sequence). This CDR3 has 16 amino acids. The CDR3 protein is CASSLVGLRLTDTQYF. CDR3 nucleotides: TGTGCCAGCAGCTTGGTAGGACTTAGACTCACAGATACGCAGTATTTT.

The chain uses TRBV3-1 (or the pseudogene TRBV3-2) and TRBJ1-1; no reliable D call. The CDR3 has 15 residues. Deletions cut 0 bases from V and 4 bases from J, with 12 bases between. Looked up from germline, CDR1 is LGHDT and CDR2 is YNNKEL (reference sequence). The CDR3 sequence is CASSQDRVFGTEAFF. In DNA, the CDR3 is TGTGCCAGCAGCCAAGATAGGGTGTTTGGCACTGAAGCTTTCTTT.

The chain recombines TRBV7-6 with TRBJ1-6; D is undetermined. The V end was cut by 5 bases, the J end by 8 bases, with 10 bases between. Germline values: CDR1 SGHVS, CDR2 FNYEAQ. This CDR3 region has 13 residues. The CDR3 sequence is CASSAYSDSPLHF. The CDR3 DNA is TGTGCCAGCAGCGCATACAGTGATTCACCCCTCCACTTT.